This T cell receptor (beta chain) was sequenced in a study of T cell responses to AZD1222 COVID-19 vaccine. Study overall: Samples with a second dose at about 4 or about 12 weeks were pooled together.

V lost 6 bases to trimming and J lost 7 bases, with 15 bases between them. The V gene's germline CDR1 is MNHEY and CDR2 SVGAGI. This CDR3 has 13 amino acids. Worth noting for this clone: Its antigen is undetermined.

The study, taken as a whole, reports: Across the whole spike, CD4 TCRs peaked at regions 160-218 and 743-854. When two AZD1222 doses had been given, Spike-specific TCR breadth and depth rose.

Only in-frame clones appear in the TCRdb table, and some are missing; sequencing was by immunoSEQ multiplex PCR. Among about 130,000 clones listed, more than 70% were seen once. This chain uses TRBV6-5 with TRBJ1-1, with a weak D call TRBD1 (5 bases). The TCR sequence derives from an adult in good health. This specimen was peripheral blood, taken on day 0 of AZD1222 vaccination. This chain's CDR3 is CASRDRQRGEAFF. CDR3 coding DNA: TGTGCCAGCAGGGATCGACAGAGGGGTGAAGCTTTCTTT.